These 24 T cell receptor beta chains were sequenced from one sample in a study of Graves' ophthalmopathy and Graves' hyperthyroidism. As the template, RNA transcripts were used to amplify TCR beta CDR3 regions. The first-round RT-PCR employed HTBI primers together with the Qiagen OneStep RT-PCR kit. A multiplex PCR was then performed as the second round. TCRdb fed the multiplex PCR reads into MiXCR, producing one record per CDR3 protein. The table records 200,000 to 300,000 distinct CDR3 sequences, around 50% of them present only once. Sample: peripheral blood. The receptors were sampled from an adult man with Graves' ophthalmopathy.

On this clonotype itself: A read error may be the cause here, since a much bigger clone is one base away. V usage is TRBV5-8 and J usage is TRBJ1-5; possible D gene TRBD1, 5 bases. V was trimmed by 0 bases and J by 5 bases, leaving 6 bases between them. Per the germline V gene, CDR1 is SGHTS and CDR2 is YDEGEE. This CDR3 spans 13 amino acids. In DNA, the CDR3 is TGTGCCAGCAGCTTGGCAGGGTATCAGCCCCAGCATTTT. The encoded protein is CASSLAGYQPQHF.

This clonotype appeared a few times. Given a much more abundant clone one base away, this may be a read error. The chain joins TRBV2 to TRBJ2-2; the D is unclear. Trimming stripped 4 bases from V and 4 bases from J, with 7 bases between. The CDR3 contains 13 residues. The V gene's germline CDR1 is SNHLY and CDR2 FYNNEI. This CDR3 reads CASSGSSTGELFF. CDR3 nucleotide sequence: TGTGCCAGCAGTGGTAGCAGCACCGGGGAGCTGTTTTTT. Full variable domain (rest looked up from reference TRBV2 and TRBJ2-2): EPEVTQTPSHQVTQMGQEVILRCVPISNHLYFYWYRQILGQKVEFLVSFYNNEISEKSEIFDDQFSVERPDGSNFTLKIRSTKLEDSAMYFCASSGSSTGELFFGEGSRLTVL.

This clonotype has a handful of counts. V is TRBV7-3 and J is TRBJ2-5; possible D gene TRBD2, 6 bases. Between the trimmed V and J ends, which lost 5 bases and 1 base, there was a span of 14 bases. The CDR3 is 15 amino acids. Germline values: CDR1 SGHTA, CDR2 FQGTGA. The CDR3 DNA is TGTGCCAGCAGCATAATCCCGGGACTCCAAGAGACCCAGTACTTC. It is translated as CASSIIPGLQETQYF.

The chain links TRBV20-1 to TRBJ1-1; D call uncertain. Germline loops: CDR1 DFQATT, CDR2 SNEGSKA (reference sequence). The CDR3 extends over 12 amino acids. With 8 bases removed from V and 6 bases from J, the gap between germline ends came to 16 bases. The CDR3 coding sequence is TGCAGTCCTCTCATCCCGAGGGCTGAAGCTTTCTTT. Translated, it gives CSPLIPRAEAFF.

Here the CDR3 DNA reads TGCGCCAGCAGCTTACGACATACAAGGGGCAATTCACCCCTCCACTTT. Its protein is CASSLRHTRGNSPLHF. J is TRBJ1-6 and V is TRBV5-1, with D perhaps matching TRBD1 (5 bases). With 2 bases removed from V and 7 bases from J, the gap between germline ends came to 16 bases. This CDR3 region has 16 residues. The germline CDR1 and CDR2 sequences are SGHRS and YFSETQ.

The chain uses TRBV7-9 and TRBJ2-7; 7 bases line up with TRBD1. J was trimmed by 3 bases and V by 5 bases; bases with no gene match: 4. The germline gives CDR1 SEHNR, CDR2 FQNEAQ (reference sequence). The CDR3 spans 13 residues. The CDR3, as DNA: TGTGCCAGCAGCCCGCAGGGGGTCTACGAGCAGTACTTC. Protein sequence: CASSPQGVYEQYF.

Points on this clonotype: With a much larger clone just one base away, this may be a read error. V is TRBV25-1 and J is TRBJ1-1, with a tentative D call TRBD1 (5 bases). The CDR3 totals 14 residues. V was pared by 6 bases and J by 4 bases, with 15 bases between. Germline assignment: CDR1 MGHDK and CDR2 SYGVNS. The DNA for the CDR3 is TGTGCCAGCAGGGGCGGGCAGGGCGCCACTGAAGCTTTCTTT. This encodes CASRGGQGATEAFF.

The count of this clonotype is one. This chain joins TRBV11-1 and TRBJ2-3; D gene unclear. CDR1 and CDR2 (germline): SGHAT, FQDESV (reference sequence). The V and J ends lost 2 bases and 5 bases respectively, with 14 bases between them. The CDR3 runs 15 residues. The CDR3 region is CASSLNSNRQDTQYF. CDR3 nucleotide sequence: TGTGCCAGCAGCTTAAATAGTAATCGCCAAGATACGCAGTATTTT.

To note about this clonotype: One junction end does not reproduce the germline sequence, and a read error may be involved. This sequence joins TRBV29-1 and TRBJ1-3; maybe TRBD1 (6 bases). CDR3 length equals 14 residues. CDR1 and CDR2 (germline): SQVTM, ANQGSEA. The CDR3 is CSVEGGSDGYTIYF. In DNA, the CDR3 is TGCAGCGTGGAAGGGGGGTCTGATGGCTACACCATATATTTT. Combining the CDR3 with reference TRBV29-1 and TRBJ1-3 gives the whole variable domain SAVISQKPSRDICQRGTSLTIQCQVDSQVTMMFWYRQQPGQSLTLIATANQGSEATYESGFVIDKFPISRPNLTFSTLTVSNMSPEDSSIYLCSVEGGSDGYTIYFGEGSWLTVV.

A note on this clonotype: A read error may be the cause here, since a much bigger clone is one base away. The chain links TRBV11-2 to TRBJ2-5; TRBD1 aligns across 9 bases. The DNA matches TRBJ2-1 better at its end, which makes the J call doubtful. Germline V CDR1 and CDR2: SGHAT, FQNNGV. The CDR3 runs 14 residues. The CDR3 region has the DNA TGTGCCAGCAGCTTAGGACAGGGGGGAGAGACCCAGTTCTTC. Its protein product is CASSLGQGGETQFF.

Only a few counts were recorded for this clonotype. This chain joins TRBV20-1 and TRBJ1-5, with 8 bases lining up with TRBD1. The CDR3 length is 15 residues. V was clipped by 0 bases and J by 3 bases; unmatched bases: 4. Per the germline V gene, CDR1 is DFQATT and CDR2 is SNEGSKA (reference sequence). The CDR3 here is CSARDQGAFNQPQHF. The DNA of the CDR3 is TGCAGTGCTAGAGATCAGGGGGCCTTCAATCAGCCCCAGCATTTT.

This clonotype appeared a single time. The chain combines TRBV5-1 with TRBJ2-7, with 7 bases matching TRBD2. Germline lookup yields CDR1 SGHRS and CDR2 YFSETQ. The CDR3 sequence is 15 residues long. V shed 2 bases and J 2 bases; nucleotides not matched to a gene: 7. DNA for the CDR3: TGCGCCAGCAGCTTTGCAGGCGGGAGAACCTACGAGCAGTACTTC. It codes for CASSFAGGRTYEQYF.

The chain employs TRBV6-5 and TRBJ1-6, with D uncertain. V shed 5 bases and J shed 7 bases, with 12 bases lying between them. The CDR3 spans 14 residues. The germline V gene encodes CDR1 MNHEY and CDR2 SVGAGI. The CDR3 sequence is CASSEAGKNSPLHF. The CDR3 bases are TGTGCCAGCAGTGAAGCGGGGAAGAATTCACCCCTCCACTTT.

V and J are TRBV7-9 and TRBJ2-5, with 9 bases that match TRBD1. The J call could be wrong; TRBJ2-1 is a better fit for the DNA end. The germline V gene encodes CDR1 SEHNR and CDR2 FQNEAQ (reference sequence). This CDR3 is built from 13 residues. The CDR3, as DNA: TGTGCCAGCAAATCCGGGACAGGGAATGAGCAGTTCTTC. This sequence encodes CASKSGTGNEQFF.

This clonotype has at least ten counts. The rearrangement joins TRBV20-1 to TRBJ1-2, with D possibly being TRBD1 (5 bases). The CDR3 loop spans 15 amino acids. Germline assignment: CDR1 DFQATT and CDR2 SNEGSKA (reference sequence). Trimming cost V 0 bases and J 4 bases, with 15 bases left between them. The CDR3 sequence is CSARDLDRDGYGYTF. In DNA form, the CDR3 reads TGCAGTGCTAGAGACCTTGATCGGGACGGCTATGGCTACACCTTC.

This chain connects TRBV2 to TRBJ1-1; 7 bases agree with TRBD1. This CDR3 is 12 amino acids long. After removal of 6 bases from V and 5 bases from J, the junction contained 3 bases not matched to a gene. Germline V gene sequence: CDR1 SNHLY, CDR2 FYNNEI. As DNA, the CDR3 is TGTGCCAGCAGACAACAGGGGACTGAAGCTTTCTTT. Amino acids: CASRQQGTEAFF.

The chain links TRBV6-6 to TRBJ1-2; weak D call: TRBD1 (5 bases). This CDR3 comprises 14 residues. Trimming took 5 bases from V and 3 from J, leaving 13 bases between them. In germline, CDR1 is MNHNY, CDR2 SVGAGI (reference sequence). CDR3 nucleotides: TGTGCCAGCAGTCCCGTGAGCAGGGACTATGGCTACACCTTC. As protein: CASSPVSRDYGYTF.

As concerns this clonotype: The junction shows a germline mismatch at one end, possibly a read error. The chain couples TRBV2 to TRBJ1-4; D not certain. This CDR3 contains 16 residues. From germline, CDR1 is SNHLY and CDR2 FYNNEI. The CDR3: CASSPGWTTTNEKLFF. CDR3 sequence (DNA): TGCGCCAGCAGCCCGGGGTGGACCACAACTAATGAAAAACTGTTTTTT.

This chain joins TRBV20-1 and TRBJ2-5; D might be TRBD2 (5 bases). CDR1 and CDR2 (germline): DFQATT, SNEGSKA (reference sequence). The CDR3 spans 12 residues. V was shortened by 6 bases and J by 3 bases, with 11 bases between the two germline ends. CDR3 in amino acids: CSATDGEETQYF. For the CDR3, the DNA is TGCAGTGCAACCGACGGGGAAGAGACCCAGTACTTC.

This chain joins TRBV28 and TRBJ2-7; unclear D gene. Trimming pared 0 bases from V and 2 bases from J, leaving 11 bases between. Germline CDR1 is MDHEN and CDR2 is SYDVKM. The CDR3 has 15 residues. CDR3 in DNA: TGTGCCAGCAGTTTATGGTCCGAAGCGACCTACGAGCAGTACTTC. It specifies CASSLWSEATYEQYF.

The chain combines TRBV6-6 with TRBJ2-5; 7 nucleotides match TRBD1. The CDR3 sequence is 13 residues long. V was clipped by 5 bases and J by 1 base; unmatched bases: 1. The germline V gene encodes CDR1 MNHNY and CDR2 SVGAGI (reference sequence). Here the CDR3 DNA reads TGTGCCAGCAGTCAGGGGGTCCAAGAGACCCAGTACTTC. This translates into CASSQGVQETQYF.

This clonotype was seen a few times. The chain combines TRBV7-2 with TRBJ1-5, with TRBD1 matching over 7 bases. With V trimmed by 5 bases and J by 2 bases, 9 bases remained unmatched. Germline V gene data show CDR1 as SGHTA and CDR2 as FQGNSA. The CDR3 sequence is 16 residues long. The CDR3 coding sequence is TGTGCCAGCAGCCCCCAAACAGGGGAACGCAATCAGCCCCAGCATTTT. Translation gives CASSPQTGERNQPQHF.

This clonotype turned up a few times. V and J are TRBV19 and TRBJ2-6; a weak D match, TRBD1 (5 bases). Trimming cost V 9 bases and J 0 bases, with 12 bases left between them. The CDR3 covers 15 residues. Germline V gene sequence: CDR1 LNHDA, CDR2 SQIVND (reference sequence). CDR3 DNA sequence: TGTGCCAGCACGGACACTCACTCTGGGGCCAACGTCCTGACTTTC. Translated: CASTDTHSGANVLTF.

As DNA, the CDR3 is TGTGCCAGCAGCCCGACAGGGAGGGAAGGCTACACCTTC. It translates to CASSPTGREGYTF. V and J are TRBV12-3 or TRBV12-4 and TRBJ1-2; TRBD1 aligns across 7 bases. The trim removed 6 bases at V and 8 bases at J, leaving 9 bases unmatched. There are 13 residues in the CDR3.